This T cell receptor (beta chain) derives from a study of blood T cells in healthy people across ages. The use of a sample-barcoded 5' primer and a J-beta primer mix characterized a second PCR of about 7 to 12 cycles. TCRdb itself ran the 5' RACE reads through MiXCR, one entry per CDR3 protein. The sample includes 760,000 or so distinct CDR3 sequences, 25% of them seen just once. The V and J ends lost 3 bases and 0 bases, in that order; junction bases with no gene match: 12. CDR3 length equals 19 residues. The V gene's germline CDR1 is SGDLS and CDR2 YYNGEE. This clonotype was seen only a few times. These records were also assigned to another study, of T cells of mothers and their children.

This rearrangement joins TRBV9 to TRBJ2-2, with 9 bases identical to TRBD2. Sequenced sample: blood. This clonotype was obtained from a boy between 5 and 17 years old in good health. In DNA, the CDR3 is TGTGCCAGCAGCGGCCCTGGTGATAGCGGGAGTACGAACACCGGGGAGCTGTTTTTT. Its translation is CASSGPGDSGSTNTGELFF. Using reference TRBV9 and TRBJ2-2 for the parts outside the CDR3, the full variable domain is DSGVTQTPKHLITATGQRVTLRCSPRSGDLSVYWYQQSLDQGLQFLIQYYNGEERAKGNILERFSAQQFPDLHSELNLSSLELGDSALYFCASSGPGDSGSTNTGELFFGEGSRLTVL.